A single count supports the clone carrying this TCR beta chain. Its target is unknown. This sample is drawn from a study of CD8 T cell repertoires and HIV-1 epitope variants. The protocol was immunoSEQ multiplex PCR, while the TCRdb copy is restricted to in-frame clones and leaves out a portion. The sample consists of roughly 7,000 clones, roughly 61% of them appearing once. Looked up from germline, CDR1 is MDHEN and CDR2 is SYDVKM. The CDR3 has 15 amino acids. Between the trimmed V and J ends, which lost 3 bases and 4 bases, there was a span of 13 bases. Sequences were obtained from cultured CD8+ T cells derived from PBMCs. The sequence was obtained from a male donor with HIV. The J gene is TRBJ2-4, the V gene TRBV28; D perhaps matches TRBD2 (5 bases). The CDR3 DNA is TGTGCCAGCAGTTTGTTGAGGGCCGATAAAAACATTCAGTACTTC. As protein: CASSLLRADKNIQYF.